The present TCR beta chain was sequenced within a study of PD-1 blockade in classical Hodgkin lymphoma. Findings and limits, study-wide: Baseline diversity was lower in partial responders and progressors than complete responders. Newly diagnosed patients reportedly trailed healthy donors in baseline TCR diversity. Undefined causes, possibly disease activity or prior therapy, underlie the repertoire differences.

Produced via immunoSEQ multiplex PCR; TCRdb's table is partial and in-frame only. The repertoire holds fewer than 15,000 clones, with approximately 86% as singletons. Every one of the patients relapsed after autologous stem cell transplantation (brentuximab vedotin exposure was variable). This clone was detected once. Its antigen is currently unknown. The trim removed 5 bases at V and 2 bases at J, leaving 2 bases unmatched. CDR1 MNHNS and CDR2 SASEGT come from the germline V gene. The CDR3 consists of 13 residues. The source was peripheral blood mononuclear cells (PBMCs), collected at baseline. The clonotype was recovered from a human donor with classical Hodgkin lymphoma. The rearrangement joins TRBV6-1 to TRBJ2-5; the match to TRBD2 covers 7 bases. The CDR3 sequence is CASSTGGQETQYF. DNA for the CDR3: TGTGCCAGCAGTACCGGGGGGCAAGAGACCCAGTACTTC.